The 10 T cell receptor beta chains below all came from one sample that was sequenced in a study of CD8+ T cells in alopecia areata (dated by TCRdb to 2017 to 2018). What the time point label conveys for this sample: around 29 days on oral tofacitinib. The treatment or condition label, read with the paper, signifies: oral pan-JAK inhibitor, 5-10 mg twice daily. The library was produced with the immunoSEQ multiplex PCR assay. RNA was extracted from all samples and reverse transcribed into cDNA, which served as template for TCR sequencing. TCRdb's version of the immuneACCESS table is confined to in-frame rearrangements and falls short of the full clone set. An unresolved V gene accounts for under half of the shortfall where checked; the remainder is of unknown origin. The sample includes about 220,000 clones, with more than 45% observed a single time. The biggest ten clones account for approximately 1.4% of the sample.

This specimen was CD4+ T cells sorted from blood, taken at week 4, from a patient treated with tofacitinib. The receptors derive from a human donor with alopecia areata.

This clone was detected only a few times. The gene calls are TRBV14 and TRBJ2-2; TRBD2 might be the D (5 bases). V lost 2 bases and J lost 7, with 11 bases in between. This CDR3 region has 14 residues. Germline V gene sequence: CDR1 SGHDN, CDR2 FVKESK. In nucleotides, the CDR3 is TGTGCCAGCAGCCAAAACTCCGGAGGCGGGGAGCTGTTTTTT. As protein: CASSQNSGGGELFF.

This chain links TRBV2 with TRBJ2-5; D ambiguous. The CDR3 runs 13 residues. Trimming took 1 base from V and 2 from J, leaving 5 bases between them. The germline gives CDR1 SNHLY, CDR2 FYNNEI. This CDR3 is CASSEGLQETQYF. In DNA form, the CDR3 reads TGTGCCAGCAGTGAAGGGCTTCAAGAGACCCAGTACTTC.

This clone was observed a few times. The genes are TRBV7-6 and TRBJ2-2; D gene unclear. The V end lost 1 base, the J end lost 0 bases, and 6 bases lay between the germline ends. The germline V gene has CDR1 SGHVS and CDR2 FNYEAQ. The CDR3 is 15 residues long. Here the CDR3 DNA reads TGTGCCAGCAGCTTAGGGAAGTCGAACACCGGGGAGCTGTTTTTT. Protein product: CASSLGKSNTGELFF.

The V call is TRBV11-3, the J call TRBJ2-3; no clear D. CDR1 and CDR2 (germline): SGHNT, YENEEA. This CDR3 has 15 amino acids. V was shortened by 1 base and J by 2 bases, with 10 bases between the two germline ends. CDR3 amino acids: CASSLGNLHTDTQYF. CDR3 DNA sequence: TGTGCCAGCAGCTTAGGCAATCTCCACACAGATACGCAGTATTTT. Looking up the rest from reference TRBV11-3 and TRBJ2-3 gives the full variable domain: EAGVVQSPRYKIIEKKQPVAFWCNPISGHNTLYWYLQNLGQGPELLIRYENEEAVDDSQLPKDRFSAERLKGVDSTLKIQPAELGDSAVYLCASSLGNLHTDTQYFGPGTRLTVL.

This chain connects TRBV6-1 to TRBJ2-2, with 9 bases aligning to TRBD2. Germline V lookup: CDR1 MNHNS, CDR2 SASEGT. The trim removed 6 bases at V and 4 bases at J, leaving 3 bases unmatched. There are 14 residues in the CDR3. CDR3 DNA sequence: TGTGCCAGCAGGACTAGCGGCCCCACCGGGGAGCTGTTTTTT. Amino acids: CASRTSGPTGELFF.

V gene TRBV2 combines with J gene TRBJ2-3, with D hard to call. Germline lookup yields CDR1 SNHLY and CDR2 FYNNEI. This CDR3 is built from 10 residues. Trimming removed 7 bases at V and 13 bases at J, with 12 bases between. The CDR3 loop is CASMKVREYF. CDR3 bases: TGTGCCAGCATGAAGGTCCGGGAGTATTTT. The full variable domain, rest sourced from reference TRBV2 and TRBJ2-3, is EPEVTQTPSHQVTQMGQEVILRCVPISNHLYFYWYRQILGQKVEFLVSFYNNEISEKSEIFDDQFSVERPDGSNFTLKIRSTKLEDSAMYFCASMKVREYFGPGTRLTVL.

This clone was observed a handful of times. V is TRBV12-5 and J is TRBJ2-2, with TRBD1 identical over 8 bases. Germline trimming cut 2 bases from V and 0 bases from J; bases unmatched to any gene: 2. This CDR3 is built from 16 residues. In germline, CDR1 is LGHNT, CDR2 FRNRAP. In nucleotides, the CDR3 is TGTGCTAGTGGTTTGCGGACAGGGCCGAACACCGGGGAGCTGTTTTTT. This translates into CASGLRTGPNTGELFF.

The V and J genes are TRBV25-1 and TRBJ1-2; no definite D call. This CDR3 is 15 amino acids long. V was pared by 1 base and J by 4 bases, with 13 bases between. Per the germline V gene, CDR1 is MGHDK and CDR2 is SYGVNS. The CDR3 DNA follows: TGTGCCAGCAGTGAATCTAATAAGATGCTCTATGGCTACACCTTC. Protein product: CASSESNKMLYGYTF.

This chain joins TRBV6-1 and TRBJ1-5, with D perhaps TRBD1 (5 bases). Germline values: CDR1 MNHNS, CDR2 SASEGT. The CDR3 is 17 residues long. Between the trimmed V and J ends, which lost 0 bases and 0 bases, there was a span of 12 bases. The CDR3 nucleotides read TGTGCCAGCAGTGAAGCCAGACAGAGCTATAGCAATCAGCCCCAGCATTTT. This encodes CASSEARQSYSNQPQHF.

This clone appeared a few times. This chain joins TRBV11-2 and TRBJ1-5; D perhaps matches TRBD1 (5 bases). The CDR3 loop spans 14 amino acids. CDR1 and CDR2 (germline): SGHAT, FQNNGV. With 5 bases removed from V and 0 bases from J, the gap between germline ends came to 8 bases. In nucleotides, the CDR3 is TGTGCCAGCAGCCCAGGGTATAGCAATCAGCCCCAGCATTTT. The encoded protein is CASSPGYSNQPQHF.